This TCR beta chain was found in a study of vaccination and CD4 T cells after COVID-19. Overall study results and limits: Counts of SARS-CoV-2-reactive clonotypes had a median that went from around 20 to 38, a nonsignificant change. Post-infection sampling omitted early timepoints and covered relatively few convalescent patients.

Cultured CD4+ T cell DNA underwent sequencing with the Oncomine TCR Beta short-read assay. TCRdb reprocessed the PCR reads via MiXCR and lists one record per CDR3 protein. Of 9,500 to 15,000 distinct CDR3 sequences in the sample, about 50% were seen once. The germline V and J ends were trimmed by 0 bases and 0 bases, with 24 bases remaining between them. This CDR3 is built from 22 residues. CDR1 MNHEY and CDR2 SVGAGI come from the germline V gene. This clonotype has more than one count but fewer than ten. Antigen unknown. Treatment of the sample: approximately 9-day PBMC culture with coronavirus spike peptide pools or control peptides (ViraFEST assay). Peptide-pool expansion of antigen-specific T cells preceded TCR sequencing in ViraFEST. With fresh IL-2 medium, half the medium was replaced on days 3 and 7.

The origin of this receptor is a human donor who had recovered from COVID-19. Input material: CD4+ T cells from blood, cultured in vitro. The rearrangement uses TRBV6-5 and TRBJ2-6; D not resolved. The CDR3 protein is CASSYSVDGTARLDSGANVLTF. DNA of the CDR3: TGTGCCAGCAGTTACTCAGTTGATGGAACGGCACGGTTGGACTCTGGGGCCAACGTCCTGACTTTC.